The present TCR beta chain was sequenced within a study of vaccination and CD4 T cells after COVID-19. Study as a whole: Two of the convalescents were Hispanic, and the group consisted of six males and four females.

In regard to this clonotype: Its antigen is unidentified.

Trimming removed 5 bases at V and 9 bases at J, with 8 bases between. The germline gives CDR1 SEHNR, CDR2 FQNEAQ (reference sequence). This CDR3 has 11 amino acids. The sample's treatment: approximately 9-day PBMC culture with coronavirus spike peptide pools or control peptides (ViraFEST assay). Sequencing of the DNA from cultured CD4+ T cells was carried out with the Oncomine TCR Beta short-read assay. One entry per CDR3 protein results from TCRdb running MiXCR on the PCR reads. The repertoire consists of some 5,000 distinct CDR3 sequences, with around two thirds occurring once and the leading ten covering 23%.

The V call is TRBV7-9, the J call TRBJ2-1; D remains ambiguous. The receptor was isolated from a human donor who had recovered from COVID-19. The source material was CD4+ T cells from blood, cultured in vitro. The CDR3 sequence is CASSREIEQFF. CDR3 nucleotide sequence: TGTGCCAGCAGCCGAGAAATTGAGCAGTTCTTC.